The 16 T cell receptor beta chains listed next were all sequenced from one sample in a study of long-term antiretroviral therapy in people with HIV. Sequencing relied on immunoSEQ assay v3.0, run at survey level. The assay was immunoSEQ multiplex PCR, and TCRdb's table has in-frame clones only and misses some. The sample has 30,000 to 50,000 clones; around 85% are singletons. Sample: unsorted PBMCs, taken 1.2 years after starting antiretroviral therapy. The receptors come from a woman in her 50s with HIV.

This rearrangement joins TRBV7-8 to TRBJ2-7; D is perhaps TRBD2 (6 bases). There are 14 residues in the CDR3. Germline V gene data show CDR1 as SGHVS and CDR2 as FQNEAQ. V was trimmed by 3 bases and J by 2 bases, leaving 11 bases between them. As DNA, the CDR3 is TGTGCCAGCAGCTTCGGTAGCGGACCCTACGAGCAGTACTTC. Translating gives CASSFGSGPYEQYF.

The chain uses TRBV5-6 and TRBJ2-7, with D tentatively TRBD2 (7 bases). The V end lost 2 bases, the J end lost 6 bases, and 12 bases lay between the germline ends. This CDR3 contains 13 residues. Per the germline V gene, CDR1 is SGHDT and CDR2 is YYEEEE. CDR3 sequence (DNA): TGTGCCAGCAGCTTAGGGGGGGCGGCCGAGCAGTACTTC. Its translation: CASSLGGAAEQYF. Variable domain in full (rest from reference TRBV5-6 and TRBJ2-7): DAGVTQSPTHLIKTRGQQVTLRCSPKSGHDTVSWYQQALGQGPQFIFQYYEEEERQRGNFPDRFSGHQFPNYSSELNVNALLLGDSALYLCASSLGGAAEQYFGPGTRLTVT.

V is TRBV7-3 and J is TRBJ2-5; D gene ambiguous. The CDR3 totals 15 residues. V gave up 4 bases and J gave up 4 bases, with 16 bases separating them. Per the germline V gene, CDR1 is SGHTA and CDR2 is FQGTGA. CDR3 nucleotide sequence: TGTGCCAGCAGCTCCACTCCCGGCAACGGAGAGACCCAGTACTTC. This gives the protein CASSSTPGNGETQYF.

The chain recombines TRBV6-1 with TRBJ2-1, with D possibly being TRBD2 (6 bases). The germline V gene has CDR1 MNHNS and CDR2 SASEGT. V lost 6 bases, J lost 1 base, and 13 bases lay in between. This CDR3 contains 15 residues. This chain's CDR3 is CASRDQEGSYNEQFF. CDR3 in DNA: TGTGCCAGCAGAGACCAGGAGGGATCCTACAATGAGCAGTTCTTC.

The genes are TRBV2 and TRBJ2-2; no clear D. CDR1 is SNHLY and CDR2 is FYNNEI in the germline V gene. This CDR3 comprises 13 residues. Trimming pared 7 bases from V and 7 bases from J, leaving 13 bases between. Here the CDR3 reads CASMSPFGGELFF. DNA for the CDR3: TGTGCCAGCATGTCCCCATTCGGCGGGGAGCTGTTTTTT.

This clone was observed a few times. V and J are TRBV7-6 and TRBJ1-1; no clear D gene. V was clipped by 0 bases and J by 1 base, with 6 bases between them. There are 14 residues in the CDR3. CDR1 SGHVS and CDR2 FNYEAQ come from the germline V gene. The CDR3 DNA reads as TGTGCCAGCAGCTTAGCTATCAGGAACACTGAAGCTTTCTTT. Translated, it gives CASSLAIRNTEAFF.

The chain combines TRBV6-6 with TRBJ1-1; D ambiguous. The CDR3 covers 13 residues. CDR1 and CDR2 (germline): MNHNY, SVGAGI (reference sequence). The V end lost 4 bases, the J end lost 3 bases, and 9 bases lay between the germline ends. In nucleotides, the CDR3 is TGTGCCAGCAGTTCCCAAAAGTACACTGAAGCTTTCTTT. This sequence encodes CASSSQKYTEAFF.

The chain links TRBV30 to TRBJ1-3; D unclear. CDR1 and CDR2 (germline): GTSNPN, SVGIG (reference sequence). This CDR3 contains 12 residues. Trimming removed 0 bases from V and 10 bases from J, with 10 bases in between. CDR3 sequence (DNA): TGTGCCTGGAGTGTAAGCGCTGGGACCATATATTTT. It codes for CAWSVSAGTIYF.

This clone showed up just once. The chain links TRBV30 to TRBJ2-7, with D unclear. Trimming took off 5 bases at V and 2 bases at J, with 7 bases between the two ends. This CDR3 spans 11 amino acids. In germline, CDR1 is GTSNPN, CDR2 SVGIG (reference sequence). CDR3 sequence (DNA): TGTGCCTGGGCTGGCACCTACGAGCAGTACTTC. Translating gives CAWAGTYEQYF.

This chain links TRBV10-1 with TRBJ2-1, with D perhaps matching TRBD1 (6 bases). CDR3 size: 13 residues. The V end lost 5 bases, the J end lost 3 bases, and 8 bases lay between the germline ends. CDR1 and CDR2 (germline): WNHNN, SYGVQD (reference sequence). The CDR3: CASSKDSYNEQFF. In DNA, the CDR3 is TGCGCCAGCAGTAAGGACAGCTACAATGAGCAGTTCTTC.

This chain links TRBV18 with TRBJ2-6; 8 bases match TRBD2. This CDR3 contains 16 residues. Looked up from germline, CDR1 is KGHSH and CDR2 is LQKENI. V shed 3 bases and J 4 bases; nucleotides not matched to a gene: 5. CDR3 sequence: CASSPSGLVGANVLTF. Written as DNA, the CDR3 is TGTGCCAGCTCACCCTCGGGACTAGTAGGGGCCAACGTCCTGACTTTC.

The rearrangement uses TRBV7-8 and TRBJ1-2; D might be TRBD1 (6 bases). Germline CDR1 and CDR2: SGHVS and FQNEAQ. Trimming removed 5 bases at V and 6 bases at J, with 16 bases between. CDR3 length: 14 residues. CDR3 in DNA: TGTGCCAGCAGCCTTAGAGAAGGGGGAGATGGCTACACCTTC. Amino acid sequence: CASSLREGGDGYTF.

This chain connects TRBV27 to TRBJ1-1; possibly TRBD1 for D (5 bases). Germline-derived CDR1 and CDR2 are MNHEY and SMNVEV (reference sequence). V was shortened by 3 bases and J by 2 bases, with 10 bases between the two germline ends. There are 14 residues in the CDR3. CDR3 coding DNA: TGTGCCAGCAGTTTTCCGGGACGTAACACTGAAGCTTTCTTT. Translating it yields CASSFPGRNTEAFF.

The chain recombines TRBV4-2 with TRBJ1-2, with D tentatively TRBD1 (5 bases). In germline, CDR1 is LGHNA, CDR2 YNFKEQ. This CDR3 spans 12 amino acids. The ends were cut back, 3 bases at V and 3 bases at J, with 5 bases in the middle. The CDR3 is CASSQGHYGYTF. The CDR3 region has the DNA TGTGCCAGCAGCCAGGGGCACTATGGCTACACCTTC.

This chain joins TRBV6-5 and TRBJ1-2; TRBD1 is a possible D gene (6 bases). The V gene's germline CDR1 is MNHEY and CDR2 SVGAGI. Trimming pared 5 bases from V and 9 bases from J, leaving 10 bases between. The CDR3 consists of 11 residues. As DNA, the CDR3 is TGTGCCAGCAGTAACAGGGTTAGCTACACCTTC. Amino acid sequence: CASSNRVSYTF.

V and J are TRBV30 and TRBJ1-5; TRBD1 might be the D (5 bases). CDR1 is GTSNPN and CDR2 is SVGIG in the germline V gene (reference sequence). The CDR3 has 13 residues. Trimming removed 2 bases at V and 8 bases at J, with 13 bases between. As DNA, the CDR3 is TGTGCCTGGAGTACTGGGGGAGGTGAGCCCCAGCATTTT. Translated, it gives CAWSTGGGEPQHF.